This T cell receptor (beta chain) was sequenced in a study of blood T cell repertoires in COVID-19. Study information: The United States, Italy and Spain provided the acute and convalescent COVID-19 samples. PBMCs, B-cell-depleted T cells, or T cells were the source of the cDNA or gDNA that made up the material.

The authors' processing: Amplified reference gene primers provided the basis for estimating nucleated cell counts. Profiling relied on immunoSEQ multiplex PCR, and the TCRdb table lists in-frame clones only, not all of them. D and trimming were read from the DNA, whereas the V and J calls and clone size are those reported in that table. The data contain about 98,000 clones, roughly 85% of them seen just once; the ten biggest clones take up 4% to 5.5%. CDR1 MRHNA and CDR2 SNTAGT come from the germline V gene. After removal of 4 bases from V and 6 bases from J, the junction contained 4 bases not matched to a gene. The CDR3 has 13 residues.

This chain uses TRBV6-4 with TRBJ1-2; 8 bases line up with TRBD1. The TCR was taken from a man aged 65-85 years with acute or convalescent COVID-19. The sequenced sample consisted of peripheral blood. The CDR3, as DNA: TGTGCCAGCAGTGGGACAGGGAGGGATGGCTACACCTTC. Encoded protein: CASSGTGRDGYTF.